This entry features one T cell receptor (beta chain) sequence. Its antigen is undetermined. The sample belongs to a study of cytomegalovirus exposure and HLA in healthy donors. Findings and limits, study-wide: An analysis that came later showed most CMV-associated TCR beta chains appearing HLA-restricted. The study designated about 160 TCR beta chains cytomegalovirus-associated.

The PCR employed 60 Vbeta primers together with 13 Jbeta primers. TCRdb keeps only in-frame clones here, not all; method: immunoSEQ multiplex PCR. The sample table sets out over 35,000 clones. The sample comprised PBMCs. The TCR sequence derives from a woman aged 25 to 39 in good health and CMV-seronegative.

CDR3 nucleotides: TGTGCCAGCAGCTTAGTTCGGGAAACCTACGAGCAGTACTTC. Its protein product is CASSLVRETYEQYF. The rearrangement links TRBV7-8 to TRBJ2-7; maybe TRBD2 (5 bases). The germline V gene has CDR1 SGHVS and CDR2 FQNEAQ. This CDR3 contains 14 residues. Trimming removed 1 base at V and 2 bases at J, with 9 bases between.